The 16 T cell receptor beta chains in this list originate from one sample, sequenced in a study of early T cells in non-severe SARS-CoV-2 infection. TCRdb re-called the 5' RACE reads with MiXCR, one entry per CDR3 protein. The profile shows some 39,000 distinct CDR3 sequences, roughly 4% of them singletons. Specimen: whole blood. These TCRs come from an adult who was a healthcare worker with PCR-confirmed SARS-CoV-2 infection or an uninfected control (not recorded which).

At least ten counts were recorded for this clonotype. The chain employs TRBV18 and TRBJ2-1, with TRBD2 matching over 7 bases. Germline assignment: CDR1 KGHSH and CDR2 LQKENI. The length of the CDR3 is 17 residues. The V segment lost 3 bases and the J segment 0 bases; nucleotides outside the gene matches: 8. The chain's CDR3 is CASSPPAGESSYNEQFF. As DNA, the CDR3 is TGTGCCAGCTCACCCCCCGCGGGGGAGAGCTCCTACAATGAGCAGTTCTTC.

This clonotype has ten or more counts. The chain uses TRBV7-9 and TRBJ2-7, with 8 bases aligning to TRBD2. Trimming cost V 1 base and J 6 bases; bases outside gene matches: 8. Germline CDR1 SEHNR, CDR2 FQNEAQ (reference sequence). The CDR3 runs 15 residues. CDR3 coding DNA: TGTGCCAGCAGCTTAGTTGGTAGCGGGACCGGCGAGCAGTACTTC. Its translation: CASSLVGSGTGEQYF. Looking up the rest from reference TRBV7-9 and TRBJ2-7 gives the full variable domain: DTGVSQNPRHKITKRGQNVTFRCDPISEHNRLYWYRQTLGQGPEFLTYFQNEAQLEKSRLLSDRFSAERPKGSFSTLEIQRTEQGDSAMYLCASSLVGSGTGEQYFGPGTRLTVT.

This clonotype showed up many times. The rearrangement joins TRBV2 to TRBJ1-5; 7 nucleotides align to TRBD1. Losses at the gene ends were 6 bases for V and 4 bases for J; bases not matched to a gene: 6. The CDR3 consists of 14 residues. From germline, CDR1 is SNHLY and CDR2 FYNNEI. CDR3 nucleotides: TGTGCCAGCAGGAGACAGGGAGTAAATCAGCCCCAGCATTTT. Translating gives CASRRQGVNQPQHF.

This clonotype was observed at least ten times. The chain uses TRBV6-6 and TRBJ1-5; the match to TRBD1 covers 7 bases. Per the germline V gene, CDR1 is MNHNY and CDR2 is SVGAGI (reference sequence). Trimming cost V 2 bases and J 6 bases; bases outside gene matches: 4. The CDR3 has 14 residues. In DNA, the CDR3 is TGTGCCAGCAGTTACGAGGGGGCTTCTCAGCCCCAGCATTTT. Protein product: CASSYEGASQPQHF.

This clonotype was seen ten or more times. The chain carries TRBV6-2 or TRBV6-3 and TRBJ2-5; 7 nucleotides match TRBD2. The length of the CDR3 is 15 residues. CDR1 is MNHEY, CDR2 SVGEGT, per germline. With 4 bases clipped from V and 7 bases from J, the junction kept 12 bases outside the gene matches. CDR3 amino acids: CASSSLAVLTGTQYF. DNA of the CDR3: TGTGCCAGCAGTTCTCTAGCGGTACTAACGGGGACCCAGTACTTC.

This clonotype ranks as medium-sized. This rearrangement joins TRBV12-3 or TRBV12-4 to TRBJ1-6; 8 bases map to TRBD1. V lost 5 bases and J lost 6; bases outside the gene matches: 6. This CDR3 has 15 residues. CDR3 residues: CASSLIGQGNSPLHF. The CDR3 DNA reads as TGTGCCAGCAGTCTAATCGGACAGGGTAATTCACCCCTCCACTTT.

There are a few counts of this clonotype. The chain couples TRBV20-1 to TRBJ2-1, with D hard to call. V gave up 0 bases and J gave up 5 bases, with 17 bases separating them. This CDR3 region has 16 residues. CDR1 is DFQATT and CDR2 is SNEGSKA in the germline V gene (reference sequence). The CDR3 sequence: CSARDHGYSTNNEQFF. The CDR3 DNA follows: TGCAGTGCTAGAGATCACGGGTACTCAACAAACAATGAGCAGTTCTTC.

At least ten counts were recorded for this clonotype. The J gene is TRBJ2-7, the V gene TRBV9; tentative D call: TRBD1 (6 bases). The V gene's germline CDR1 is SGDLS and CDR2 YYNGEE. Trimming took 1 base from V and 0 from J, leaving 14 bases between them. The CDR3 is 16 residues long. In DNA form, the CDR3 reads TGTGCCAGCAGCGTACTCCCCGGACAGAACTCCTACGAGCAGTACTTC. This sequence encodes CASSVLPGQNSYEQYF.

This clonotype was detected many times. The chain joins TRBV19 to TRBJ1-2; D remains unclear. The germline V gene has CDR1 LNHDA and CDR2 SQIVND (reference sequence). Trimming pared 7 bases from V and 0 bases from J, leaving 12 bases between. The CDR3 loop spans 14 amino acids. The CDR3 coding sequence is TGTGCCAGTACCCCGATAGGAGCTAACTATGGCTACACCTTC. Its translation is CASTPIGANYGYTF. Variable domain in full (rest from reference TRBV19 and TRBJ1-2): DGGITQSPKYLFRKEGQNVTLSCEQNLNHDAMYWYRQDPGQGLRLIYYSQIVNDFQKGDIAEGYSVSREKKESFPLTVTSAQKNPTAFYLCASTPIGANYGYTFGSGTRLTVV.

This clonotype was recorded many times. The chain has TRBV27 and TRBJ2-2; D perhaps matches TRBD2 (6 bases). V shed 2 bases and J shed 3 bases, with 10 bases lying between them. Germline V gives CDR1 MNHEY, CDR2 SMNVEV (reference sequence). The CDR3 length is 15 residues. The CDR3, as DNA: TGTGCCAGCAGTTTAGGCGGGACTCACACCGGGGAGCTGTTTTTT. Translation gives CASSLGGTHTGELFF.

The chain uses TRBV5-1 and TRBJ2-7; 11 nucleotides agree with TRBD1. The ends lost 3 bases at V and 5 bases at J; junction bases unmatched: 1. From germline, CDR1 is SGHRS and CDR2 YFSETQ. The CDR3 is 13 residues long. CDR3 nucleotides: TGCGCCAGCAGCTGGGACAGGGGGGACGAGCAGTACTTC. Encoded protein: CASSWDRGDEQYF.

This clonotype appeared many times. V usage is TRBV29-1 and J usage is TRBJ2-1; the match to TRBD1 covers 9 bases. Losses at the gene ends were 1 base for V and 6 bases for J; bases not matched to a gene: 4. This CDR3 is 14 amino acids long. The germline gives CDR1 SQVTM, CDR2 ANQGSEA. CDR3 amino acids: CSVEGGQGRNEQFF. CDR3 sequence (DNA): TGCAGCGTTGAAGGGGGACAGGGACGCAATGAGCAGTTCTTC.

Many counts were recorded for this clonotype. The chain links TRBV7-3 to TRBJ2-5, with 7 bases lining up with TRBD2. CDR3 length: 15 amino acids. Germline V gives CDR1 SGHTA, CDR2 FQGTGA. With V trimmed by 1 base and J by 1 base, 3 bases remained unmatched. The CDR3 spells CASSLMPGGQETQYF. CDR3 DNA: TGTGCCAGCAGCTTAATGCCGGGGGGCCAAGAGACCCAGTACTTC.

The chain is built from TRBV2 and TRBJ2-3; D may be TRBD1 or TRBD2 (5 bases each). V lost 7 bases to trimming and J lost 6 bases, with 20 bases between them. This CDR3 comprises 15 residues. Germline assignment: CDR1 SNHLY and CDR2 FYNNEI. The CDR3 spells CASTPRDPAWDTQYF. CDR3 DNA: TGTGCCAGCACTCCCCGGGACCCCGCATGGGATACGCAGTATTTT.

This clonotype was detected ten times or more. CDR3 sequence: CASSSNSVNEQFF. The CDR3 DNA follows: TGTGCCAGCAGTTCCAACTCAGTGAATGAGCAGTTCTTC. This sequence joins TRBV12-3 or TRBV12-4 and TRBJ2-1; D gene uncertain. V dropped 4 bases and J dropped 7 bases, with 11 bases sitting between them. The CDR3 consists of 13 residues.

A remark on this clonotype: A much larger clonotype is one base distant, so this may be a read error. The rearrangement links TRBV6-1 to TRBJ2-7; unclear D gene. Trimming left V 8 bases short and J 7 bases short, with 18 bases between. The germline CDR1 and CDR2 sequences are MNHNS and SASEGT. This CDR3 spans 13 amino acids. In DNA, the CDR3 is TGTGCCAGCGGTTTTCCTGGCTACATGGAGCAGTACTTC. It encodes CASGFPGYMEQYF.